The 24 T cell receptor beta chains in this list originate from one sample, sequenced in a study of blood T cell repertoires in COVID-19 (dated by TCRdb to the early 2020s). The library was produced with the immunoSEQ multiplex PCR assay. The table was pulled from immuneACCESS by TCRdb, which kept in-frame rearrangements only. Such tables lose some clones; where checked, under half of the loss comes from unresolved V genes, and the rest has no known cause. Counted in this sample were about 200,000 clones; 70% to 90% of them appeared once. The ten largest make up over 15% of the sample. Material: peripheral blood. Receptor source: a man in his forties or fifties with COVID-19, enrolled during active disease.

CDR3 protein: CSARDYGEQYF. CDR3 sequence (DNA): TGCAGCGCTCGGGACTACGGCGAGCAGTACTTC. The genes are TRBV29-1 and TRBJ2-7, with 7 bases fitting TRBD2. The CDR3 contains 11 residues. The germline V gene has CDR1 SQVTM and CDR2 ANQGSEA. V trimming: 7 bases; J trimming: 6 bases; junction bases outside the gene matches: 6.

The gene calls are TRBV2 and TRBJ1-1; 9 positions agree with TRBD1. Germline V gene lookup returns CDR1 SNHLY and CDR2 FYNNEI. V lost 4 bases, J lost 0 bases, and 3 bases stayed unmatched. This CDR3 is 15 amino acids long. The CDR3 loop is CASSGQGVMNTEAFF. The CDR3, as DNA: TGTGCCAGCAGTGGACAGGGGGTGATGAACACTGAAGCTTTCTTT.

V and J are TRBV5-5 and TRBJ1-2; 8 bases align to TRBD1. Germline V gene lookup returns CDR1 SGHKS and CDR2 YYEKEE (reference sequence). The CDR3 consists of 15 residues. Trimming at V came to 5 bases and at J to 5 bases, leaving 11 bases not matched to a gene. The CDR3: CASRQGQGGGYGYTF. CDR3 DNA: TGTGCCAGCAGACAAGGACAGGGAGGAGGGTATGGCTACACCTTC.

The gene calls are TRBV15 and TRBJ2-3; TRBD1 agrees at 9 bases. Germline assignment: CDR1 LNHNV and CDR2 YYDKDF (reference sequence). The CDR3 loop spans 15 amino acids. J was trimmed by 3 bases and V by 5 bases; bases with no gene match: 6. The CDR3 loop is CATSQDRGRTDTQYF. CDR3 bases: TGTGCCACCAGCCAGGACAGGGGAAGGACAGATACGCAGTATTTT.

This chain joins TRBV5-1 and TRBJ1-1, with 7 bases aligning to TRBD1. Germline trimming cut 7 bases from V and 1 base from J; bases unmatched to any gene: 13. The CDR3 is 16 amino acids. Germline values: CDR1 SGHRS, CDR2 YFSETQ. The CDR3 here is CASRARLQGTNTEAFF. CDR3 coding DNA: TGCGCCAGCCGCGCCCGATTACAGGGGACGAACACTGAAGCTTTCTTT.

The V and J genes are TRBV12-3 or TRBV12-4 and TRBJ2-7, with D uncertain. This CDR3 region has 13 residues. V was cut by 3 bases and J by 2 bases, with 8 bases left in between. In nucleotides, the CDR3 is TGTGCCAGCAGTTTGGGTAGCACCTACGAGCAGTACTTC. Translated: CASSLGSTYEQYF.

This chain links TRBV19 with TRBJ2-5; weak D call: TRBD1 (6 bases). The CDR3 length is 18 residues. V was shortened by 5 bases and J by 1 base, with 23 bases between the two germline ends. CDR1 is LNHDA and CDR2 is SQIVND in the germline V gene (reference sequence). CDR3 sequence: CASSPSAVTGFFQETQYF. CDR3 DNA: TGTGCCAGTAGTCCCAGTGCCGTCACAGGGTTTTTCCAAGAGACCCAGTACTTC. Filled out from reference TRBV19 and TRBJ2-5, the complete variable domain reads DGGITQSPKYLFRKEGQNVTLSCEQNLNHDAMYWYRQDPGQGLRLIYYSQIVNDFQKGDIAEGYSVSREKKESFPLTVTSAQKNPTAFYLCASSPSAVTGFFQETQYFGPGTRLLVL.

J is TRBJ2-3 and V is TRBV5-1; TRBD2 agrees at 8 bases. There are 15 residues in the CDR3. The germline CDR1 and CDR2 sequences are SGHRS and YFSETQ. V was clipped by 4 bases and J by 4 bases; unmatched bases: 8. CDR3 region: CASSVLAGGPDTQYF. The CDR3 DNA sequence: TGCGCCAGCAGCGTGCTAGCGGGCGGTCCAGATACGCAGTATTTT.

The V gene is TRBV6-6, the J gene TRBJ2-5; D not certain. The CDR3 runs to 13 residues. The V gene lost 6 bases and the J gene lost 5 bases, with 13 bases spanning the gap. CDR1 is MNHNY, CDR2 SVGAGI, per germline (reference sequence). The DNA for the CDR3 is TGTGCCAGCAGGAACGGTGCGGAGGAGACCCAGTACTTC. Protein sequence: CASRNGAEETQYF.

The chain carries TRBV6-4 and TRBJ2-3; D may be TRBD2 (5 bases). Germline CDR1 reads MRHNA; CDR2 reads SNTAGT. The CDR3 totals 13 residues. Trimming left V 6 bases short and J 0 bases short, with 7 bases between. CDR3 sequence: CASSRTSTDTQYF. CDR3 coding DNA: TGTGCCAGCAGCCGGACTAGCACAGATACGCAGTATTTT.

The gene calls are TRBV7-3 and TRBJ2-3, with 7 bases lining up with TRBD2. Germline CDR1 is SGHTA and CDR2 is FQGTGA. The CDR3 contains 14 residues. Trimming at V came to 8 bases and at J to 6 bases, leaving 11 bases not matched to a gene. The CDR3 here is CASQTSTTSDTQYF. As DNA, the CDR3 is TGTGCCAGCCAGACTAGCACCACTTCGGATACGCAGTATTTT.

V usage is TRBV4-2 and J usage is TRBJ2-1; 8 bases map to TRBD2. There are 15 residues in the CDR3. Germline V lookup: CDR1 LGHNA, CDR2 YNFKEQ. Trimming at V came to 0 bases and at J to 6 bases, leaving 4 bases not matched to a gene. CDR3 sequence (DNA): TGTGCCAGCAGCCAAGATCGGCTAGCGGGCAATGAGCAGTTCTTC. It encodes CASSQDRLAGNEQFF.

The chain links TRBV19 to TRBJ2-5, with TRBD1 matching 10 bases. Trimming took 1 base from V and 5 from J; bases not matched to a gene: 4. The CDR3 runs to 15 residues. Germline V CDR1 and CDR2: LNHDA, SQIVND (reference sequence). CDR3 DNA sequence: TGTGCCAGTAGTATAGGGGACAGGGGAGGGGAGACCCAGTACTTC. Its protein product is CASSIGDRGGETQYF. The full variable domain, in which reference TRBV19 and TRBJ2-5 provide the parts outside the CDR3, is DGGITQSPKYLFRKEGQNVTLSCEQNLNHDAMYWYRQDPGQGLRLIYYSQIVNDFQKGDIAEGYSVSREKKESFPLTVTSAQKNPTAFYLCASSIGDRGGETQYFGPGTRLLVL.

This chain uses TRBV5-1 with TRBJ1-4; 7 bases fit TRBD1. Looked up from germline, CDR1 is SGHRS and CDR2 is YFSETQ. CDR3 length equals 14 residues. J lost 6 bases, V lost 1 base, and 3 bases had no gene match. The CDR3, as DNA: TGCGCCAGCAGCTTGACAGGGGATCATGAAAAACTGTTTTTT. Amino acids: CASSLTGDHEKLFF.

This clone is classed as medium-sized. The CDR3 nucleotides are TGTGCCAGCAGCTTGGGGACGGGACAGGGAGCCTACAATGAGCAGTTCTTC. Residues: CASSLGTGQGAYNEQFF. The V and J genes are TRBV5-8 and TRBJ2-1; the match to TRBD1 covers 9 bases. The germline V gene encodes CDR1 SGHTS and CDR2 YDEGEE. The CDR3 is 17 residues long. V dropped 0 bases and J dropped 2; count of bases not matched to a gene: 6.

This clone was seen only once. Other DNA sequences from this sample encode an identical CDR3 as well. V and J are TRBV12-3 or TRBV12-4 and TRBJ2-1, with D uncertain. V was shortened by 9 bases and J by 3 bases, with 6 bases between the two germline ends. CDR3 size: 11 residues. Here the CDR3 reads CASRSYNEQFF. DNA for the CDR3: TGTGCCAGTCGTAGCTACAATGAGCAGTTCTTC.

The CDR3 DNA reads as TGTGCCAGCAGCGTACTAGCGGGGCCAGGGGAGACCCAGTACTTC. Amino acids: CASSVLAGPGETQYF. The J gene is TRBJ2-5, the V gene TRBV9; 9 nucleotides agree with TRBD2. The CDR3 totals 15 residues. Germline V gene sequence: CDR1 SGDLS, CDR2 YYNGEE. Trimming at V came to 1 base and at J to 5 bases, leaving 6 bases not matched to a gene. The entire variable domain, with the rest obtained from reference TRBV9 and TRBJ2-5, is as follows: DSGVTQTPKHLITATGQRVTLRCSPRSGDLSVYWYQQSLDQGLQFLIQYYNGEERAKGNILERFSAQQFPDLHSELNLSSLELGDSALYFCASSVLAGPGETQYFGPGTRLLVL.

The chain uses TRBV5-1 and TRBJ1-3; D not certain. Deletions cut 3 bases from V and 12 bases from J, with 10 bases between. The CDR3 covers 11 residues. Germline V gene lookup returns CDR1 SGHRS and CDR2 YFSETQ. The CDR3 spells CASSSDSHIYF. The CDR3 DNA is TGCGCCAGCAGCTCCGATAGTCACATATATTTT.

The J gene is TRBJ1-3, the V gene TRBV5-8; D not certain. V was cut by 0 bases and J by 4 bases, with 8 bases left in between. The CDR3 has 14 residues. CDR1 and CDR2 from the germline V gene are SGHTS and YDEGEE. Here the CDR3 DNA reads TGTGCCAGCAGCTTGGTCCCCCTGGGAAACACCATATATTTT. Amino acid sequence: CASSLVPLGNTIYF. Combining the CDR3 with reference TRBV5-8 and TRBJ1-3 gives the whole variable domain EAGVTQSPTHLIKTRGQQATLRCSPISGHTSVYWYQQALGLGLQFLLWYDEGEERNRGNFPPRFSGRQFPNYSSELNVNALELEDSALYLCASSLVPLGNTIYFGEGSWLTVV.

The chain employs TRBV15 and TRBJ2-6; TRBD1 matches 10 bases. The CDR3 has 17 residues. V shed 4 bases, J shed 0 bases, and the junction held 3 bases outside the gene matches. The V gene's germline CDR1 is LNHNV and CDR2 YYDKDF (reference sequence). The CDR3 is CATSKRTGGSGANVLTF. CDR3 coding DNA: TGTGCCACCAGCAAAAGGACAGGGGGCTCTGGGGCCAACGTCCTGACTTTC.

The chain recombines TRBV27 with TRBJ1-3; D is possibly TRBD1 (6 bases). Germline V gives CDR1 MNHEY, CDR2 SMNVEV (reference sequence). V shed 6 bases and J shed 0 bases, with 15 bases lying between them. CDR3 size: 16 residues. This chain's CDR3 is CASSPTGFFSGNTIYF. DNA of the CDR3: TGTGCCAGCAGCCCAACAGGGTTCTTCTCTGGAAACACCATATATTTT.

This rearrangement joins TRBV11-2 to TRBJ1-4; D possibly corresponds to TRBD1 (5 bases). CDR1 SGHAT and CDR2 FQNNGV come from the germline V gene. The germline V and J ends were trimmed by 4 bases and 0 bases, with 18 bases remaining between them. This CDR3 spans 18 amino acids. CDR3 in DNA: TGTGCCAGCAGCTCGGTCCCCCGGACAACCGCAACTAATGAAAAACTGTTTTTT. Protein product: CASSSVPRTTATNEKLFF.

In DNA form, the CDR3 reads TGTGCCAGCAACAGGGGGCACAATCAGCCCCAGCATTTT. Its protein product is CASNRGHNQPQHF. The rearrangement links TRBV12-3 or TRBV12-4 to TRBJ1-5; TRBD1 matches at 9 bases. The V gene end was trimmed by 7 bases and the J gene end by 3 bases; junction bases not matched to a gene: 1. CDR3 length: 13 amino acids.

This clone was seen only once. CDR3 DNA sequence: TGTGCCAGCAAGGGTCTGACGGGACTCCCCTACAATGAGCAGTTCTTC. This gives the protein CASKGLTGLPYNEQFF. This rearrangement joins TRBV28 to TRBJ2-1, with D possibly TRBD2 on 6 matching bases. V dropped 7 bases and J dropped 2 bases, with 18 bases sitting between them. In germline, CDR1 is MDHEN, CDR2 SYDVKM. The CDR3 length is 16 residues.